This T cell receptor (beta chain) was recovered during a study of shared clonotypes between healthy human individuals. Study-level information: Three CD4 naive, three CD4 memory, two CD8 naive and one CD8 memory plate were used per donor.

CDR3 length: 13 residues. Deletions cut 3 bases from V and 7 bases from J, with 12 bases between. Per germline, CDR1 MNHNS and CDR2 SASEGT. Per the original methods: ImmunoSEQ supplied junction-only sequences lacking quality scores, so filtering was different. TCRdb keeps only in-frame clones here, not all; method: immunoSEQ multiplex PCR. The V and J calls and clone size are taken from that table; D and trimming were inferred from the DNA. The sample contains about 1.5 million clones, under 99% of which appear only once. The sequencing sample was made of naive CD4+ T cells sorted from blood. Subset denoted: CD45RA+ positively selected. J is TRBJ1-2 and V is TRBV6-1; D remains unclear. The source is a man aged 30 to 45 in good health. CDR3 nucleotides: TGTGCCAGCAGTGACCCACGCCGGTCTGGCTACACCTTC. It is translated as CASSDPRRSGYTF.